These 26 T cell receptor beta chains came from one sample sequenced in a study of early T cells in non-severe SARS-CoV-2 infection. MiXCR was run by TCRdb on the 5' RACE reads, yielding one entry per CDR3 protein. The sample has some 57,000 distinct CDR3 sequences; roughly 8.7% are singletons. The source was whole blood, collected at baseline. These receptors all come from an adult who was a healthcare worker with PCR-confirmed SARS-CoV-2 infection or an uninfected control (not recorded which).

The rearrangement uses TRBV20-1 and TRBJ2-7; no clear D. There are 11 residues in the CDR3. Deletions cut 0 bases from V and 1 base from J, with 1 base between. Germline lookup yields CDR1 DFQATT and CDR2 SNEGSKA (reference sequence). CDR3 residues: CSARESYEQYF. The CDR3 bases are TGCAGTGCTAGAGAGTCCTACGAGCAGTACTTC.

The V call is TRBV15, the J call TRBJ2-6, with D unclear. The V end lost 3 bases, the J end lost 4 bases, and 13 bases lay between the germline ends. In germline, CDR1 is LNHNV, CDR2 YYDKDF (reference sequence). The CDR3 spans 16 residues. CDR3 sequence reads: CATSRNPGTGANVLTF. The CDR3 nucleotides are TGTGCCACCAGCAGGAATCCCGGTACCGGGGCCAACGTCCTGACTTTC. The full variable domain, rest sourced from reference TRBV15 and TRBJ2-6, is DAMVIQNPRYQVTQFGKPVTLSCSQTLNHNVMYWYQQKSSQAPKLLFHYYDKDFNNEADTPDNFQSRRPNTSFCFLDIRSPGLGDTAMYLCATSRNPGTGANVLTFGAGSRLTVL.

This chain connects TRBV2 to TRBJ2-5; 15 nucleotides line up with TRBD2. Germline lookup yields CDR1 SNHLY and CDR2 FYNNEI. V was clipped by 6 bases and J by 5 bases; unmatched bases: 4. The CDR3 has 15 amino acids. The DNA of the CDR3 is TGTGCCAGCAGGGCCGGACTAGCGGGAGGGGAGACCCAGTACTTC. Amino acid sequence: CASRAGLAGGETQYF.

The chain joins TRBV4-1 to TRBJ2-5, with D tentatively TRBD1 (6 bases). Between the trimmed V and J ends, which lost 1 base and 5 bases, there was a span of 17 bases. This CDR3 has 16 residues. From germline, CDR1 is MGHRA and CDR2 YSYEKL. The CDR3 loop reads CASSQGSGAPGETQYF. In DNA, the CDR3 is TGCGCCAGCAGCCAAGGATCAGGGGCCCCGGGGGAGACCCAGTACTTC.

This clonotype was observed a few times. The V gene is TRBV12-3 or TRBV12-4, the J gene TRBJ2-3, with no clear D. Trimming took off 3 bases at V and 7 bases at J, with 17 bases between the two ends. CDR3 length: 15 residues. The CDR3 loop is CASSFTEGPQYTQYF. The CDR3 DNA is TGTGCCAGCAGTTTTACGGAAGGACCTCAATATACGCAGTATTTT.

This clonotype was counted only a few times. The J gene is TRBJ2-3, the V gene TRBV12-3 or TRBV12-4; 8 nucleotides match TRBD1. This CDR3 has 18 residues. The junction had 12 bases not matched to a gene; V was cut back by 3 bases and J by 1 base. Here the CDR3 reads CASSFQGAGGLRTDTQYF. Written as DNA, the CDR3 is TGTGCCAGCAGTTTTCAGGGGGCCGGGGGTCTACGCACAGATACGCAGTATTTT.

This clonotype was recorded a few times. The rearrangement joins TRBV29-1 to TRBJ2-7; tentatively, D is TRBD2 (6 bases). The germline CDR1 and CDR2 sequences are SQVTM and ANQGSEA. This CDR3 has 13 amino acids. V was cut by 4 bases and J by 0 bases, with 10 bases left in between. CDR3 region: CSVVFGGSYEQYF. The CDR3 coding sequence is TGCAGCGTTGTCTTCGGGGGCTCCTACGAGCAGTACTTC.

V gene TRBV9 combines with J gene TRBJ2-5; TRBD2 aligns across 10 bases. Germline assignment: CDR1 SGDLS and CDR2 YYNGEE. Losses at the gene ends were 4 bases for V and 3 bases for J; bases not matched to a gene: 6. The CDR3 loop spans 15 amino acids. Here the CDR3 DNA reads TGTGCCAGCAGCTCCTCCGGGACTAGCGAAGAGACCCAGTACTTC. As protein: CASSSSGTSEETQYF. Based on the CDR3 plus reference TRBV9 and TRBJ2-5, the full variable domain is DSGVTQTPKHLITATGQRVTLRCSPRSGDLSVYWYQQSLDQGLQFLIQYYNGEERAKGNILERFSAQQFPDLHSELNLSSLELGDSALYFCASSSSGTSEETQYFGPGTRLLVL.

This clonotype was seen at least ten times. The J gene is TRBJ2-5, the V gene TRBV2; a weak D match, TRBD2 (5 bases). CDR1 is SNHLY, CDR2 FYNNEI, per germline. The CDR3 totals 13 residues. Trimming removed 4 bases at V and 7 bases at J, with 13 bases between. The CDR3 sequence is CASSVEEQRTQYF. The CDR3 DNA reads as TGTGCCAGCAGTGTGGAGGAACAAAGGACCCAGTACTTC.

This clonotype occurred many times. The chain recombines TRBV24-1 with TRBJ1-2; 8 nucleotides line up with TRBD1. Losses at the gene ends were 4 bases for V and 6 bases for J; bases not matched to a gene: 6. The CDR3 totals 14 residues. CDR1 and CDR2 from the germline V gene are KGHDR and SFDVKD. As DNA, the CDR3 is TGTGCCACCAGTGACGGACAGGGAGGTGATGGCTACACCTTC. Encoded protein: CATSDGQGGDGYTF.

This clonotype was seen many times. V is TRBV11-3 and J is TRBJ2-3, with TRBD2 matching over 14 bases. This CDR3 is built from 17 residues. Germline trimming cut 5 bases from V and 1 base from J; bases unmatched to any gene: 5. Germline lookup yields CDR1 SGHNT and CDR2 YENEEA. The CDR3 is CASSAGTSGRGTDTQYF. The CDR3 DNA reads TGTGCCAGCAGCGCAGGGACTAGCGGGAGAGGCACAGATACGCAGTATTTT.

This clonotype occurred many times. The V and J genes are TRBV3-1 and TRBJ2-7, with 8 nucleotides matching TRBD2. CDR1 is LGHDT and CDR2 is YNNKEL in the germline V gene (reference sequence). The J segment lost 3 bases and the V segment lost 8 bases, leaving 15 bases of the junction unmatched. This CDR3 region has 16 residues. Here the CDR3 DNA reads TGTGCCAGCGCGGCCGAAGCGGGAGTGGTTTGCTACGAGCAGTACTTC. It specifies CASAAEAGVVCYEQYF.

The V and J genes are TRBV19 and TRBJ2-7; 9 bases match TRBD1. This CDR3 has 17 residues. V trimming: 5 bases; J trimming: 1 base; junction bases outside the gene matches: 12. Germline loops: CDR1 LNHDA, CDR2 SQIVND (reference sequence). CDR3 protein: CASSAYNPGQGSYEQYF. CDR3 in DNA: TGTGCCAGTAGTGCATACAATCCGGGACAGGGATCCTACGAGCAGTACTTC. The full variable domain, in which reference TRBV19 and TRBJ2-7 provide the parts outside the CDR3, is DGGITQSPKYLFRKEGQNVTLSCEQNLNHDAMYWYRQDPGQGLRLIYYSQIVNDFQKGDIAEGYSVSREKKESFPLTVTSAQKNPTAFYLCASSAYNPGQGSYEQYFGPGTRLTVT.

The sample holds many counts of this clonotype. CDR3 coding DNA: TGCAGTGCTTCCCCGACAGGGGGCGGCTCCTACGAGCAGTACTTC. This encodes CSASPTGGGSYEQYF. The V call is TRBV20-1, the J call TRBJ2-7; 10 bases line up with TRBD1. The V and J ends lost 5 bases and 0 bases, in that order; junction bases with no gene match: 7. The CDR3 is made up of 15 amino acids. Germline CDR1 and CDR2: DFQATT and SNEGSKA (reference sequence).

This clonotype has a handful of counts. The chain uses TRBV28 and TRBJ2-7; 7 positions agree with TRBD2. V was pared by 8 bases and J by 5 bases, with 6 bases of the junction left unmatched. The germline CDR1 and CDR2 sequences are MDHEN and SYDVKM. This CDR3 has 12 amino acids. The DNA of the CDR3 is TGTGCCAGCGGGGGGAGGGAAAACGAGCAGTACTTC. This sequence encodes CASGGRENEQYF.

Only a few counts were recorded for this clonotype. V is TRBV6-5 and J is TRBJ2-7; D remains unclear. Germline CDR1 reads MNHEY; CDR2 reads SVGAGI. The CDR3 covers 14 residues. V was cut by 0 bases and J by 1 base, with 7 bases left in between. Here the CDR3 DNA reads TGTGCCAGCAGTTACTCCCCTGGGTCCTACGAGCAGTACTTC. Its translation: CASSYSPGSYEQYF.

This clonotype showed up just a few times. In nucleotides, the CDR3 is TGTGCCAGCAGTGAGCTTACTTCGGTGAGGGAAGGATACACAGATACGCAGTATTTT. Translation gives CASSELTSVREGYTDTQYF. The chain joins TRBV25-1 to TRBJ2-3, with D possibly being TRBD2 (5 bases). Between the trimmed V and J ends, which lost 3 bases and 2 bases, there was a span of 24 bases. The CDR3 has 19 residues. Germline V gene sequence: CDR1 MGHDK, CDR2 SYGVNS.

The sample holds a few counts of this clonotype. This sequence joins TRBV29-1 and TRBJ2-7; possible D gene TRBD1, 5 bases. CDR1 SQVTM and CDR2 ANQGSEA come from the germline V gene. V lost 6 bases, J lost 4 bases, and 10 bases lay in between. The CDR3 length is 11 residues. The CDR3 sequence is CSVVQDYEQYF. The CDR3 region has the DNA TGCAGCGTCGTACAGGATTACGAGCAGTACTTC.

This clonotype was seen ten or more times. The chain combines TRBV29-1 with TRBJ1-4; D gene unclear. Between the trimmed V and J ends, which lost 6 bases and 5 bases, there was a span of 13 bases. Germline lookup yields CDR1 SQVTM and CDR2 ANQGSEA. The CDR3 runs 13 residues. CDR3 residues: CSVSGRINEKLFF. CDR3 in DNA: TGCAGCGTCTCCGGGAGGATCAATGAAAAACTGTTTTTT.

Only a few counts were recorded for this clonotype. The chain recombines TRBV30 with TRBJ1-6; D is perhaps TRBD1 (6 bases). V was shortened by 1 base and J by 5 bases, with 9 bases between the two germline ends. The CDR3 runs to 14 residues. Germline CDR1 GTSNPN, CDR2 SVGIG (reference sequence). The CDR3 DNA reads TGTGCCTGGAGTGCTGGACAGAATAATTCACCCCTCCACTTT. Translation: CAWSAGQNNSPLHF. Full variable domain (remainder filled in from reference TRBV30 and TRBJ1-6): SQTIHQWPATLVQPVGSPLSLECTVEGTSNPNLYWYRQAAGRGLQLLFYSVGIGQISSEVPQNLSASRPQDRQFILSSKKLLLSDSGFYLCAWSAGQNNSPLHFGNGTRLTVT.

The CDR3 DNA follows: TGTGCCAGCAGTAGGGACAGACACACAGATACGCAGTATTTT. Protein sequence: CASSRDRHTDTQYF. The V gene is TRBV2, the J gene TRBJ2-3; 7 nucleotides agree with TRBD1. The CDR3 consists of 14 residues. The V gene's germline CDR1 is SNHLY and CDR2 FYNNEI. After removal of 5 bases from V and 2 bases from J, the junction contained 4 bases not matched to a gene.

In this sample, this clonotype turned up a few times. The chain recombines TRBV19 with TRBJ2-7; 12 positions match TRBD1. V dropped 6 bases and J dropped 4; count of bases not matched to a gene: 7. The CDR3 totals 15 residues. CDR1 is LNHDA and CDR2 is SQIVND in the germline V gene (reference sequence). The CDR3 sequence: CASSGTGGAGYEQYF. The CDR3 DNA is TGTGCCAGTAGCGGGACAGGGGGCGCGGGATACGAGCAGTACTTC.

This clonotype has just a few counts. The chain recombines TRBV10-1 with TRBJ2-7, with TRBD1 matching 9 bases. The CDR3 length is 16 residues. Germline values: CDR1 WNHNN, CDR2 SYGVQD (reference sequence). With V trimmed by 3 bases and J by 4 bases, 10 bases remained unmatched. CDR3 DNA: TGCGCCAGCAGTGACGAACCGGGACAGGGCTTTTACGAGCAGTACTTC. It codes for CASSDEPGQGFYEQYF.

This clonotype was recorded a few times. The rearrangement links TRBV7-8 to TRBJ2-3; no definite D call. Germline loops: CDR1 SGHVS, CDR2 FQNEAQ. V lost 5 bases and J lost 2, with 5 bases in between. The CDR3 length is 12 residues. The CDR3 DNA reads as TGTGCCAGCAGCCCCAACACAGATACGCAGTATTTT. Its translation is CASSPNTDTQYF.

Many counts were recorded for this clonotype. The CDR3 DNA sequence: TGTGCCAGCAGCTTAGCTCGGCTAATCGACAGGGAAATCCAAGAGACCCAGTACTTC. As protein: CASSLARLIDREIQETQYF. This chain links TRBV7-9 with TRBJ2-5; 7 positions match TRBD1. With V trimmed by 0 bases and J by 1 base, 14 bases remained unmatched. This CDR3 has 19 amino acids. Per germline, CDR1 SEHNR and CDR2 FQNEAQ (reference sequence). Complete variable domain (other parts from reference TRBV7-9 and TRBJ2-5): DTGVSQNPRHKITKRGQNVTFRCDPISEHNRLYWYRQTLGQGPEFLTYFQNEAQLEKSRLLSDRFSAERPKGSFSTLEIQRTEQGDSAMYLCASSLARLIDREIQETQYFGPGTRLLVL.

This clonotype was observed a handful of times. V is TRBV4-1 and J is TRBJ2-1; 7 positions agree with TRBD1. V was clipped by 4 bases and J by 7 bases; unmatched bases: 4. Germline CDR1 MGHRA, CDR2 YSYEKL. This CDR3 comprises 13 residues. The CDR3 DNA sequence: TGCGCCAGCAGCCTCTCCAGGGGGAATGAGCAGTTCTTC. This codes for CASSLSRGNEQFF.